This record concerns one T cell receptor (beta chain) sequence. This specimen belongs to a study of T and B cells in COVID-19 patients. On the study more broadly: Most recovered patients had mild to moderate COVID-19 treated as outpatients. Nine tenths of the roughly 20 active-infection patients had comorbidities associated with unfavorable COVID-19 outcome. Active-infection patients were older, median 67 years, than recovered patients, median approximately 35 years.

TRB rearrangements were amplified by multiplex PCR with BIOMED2 TRB-A/B primers. TCRdb re-analysed the multiplex PCR reads in MiXCR, keeping a single row per CDR3 protein. Of roughly 9,000 distinct CDR3 sequences listed, around 28% are singletons. The V gene end was trimmed by 4 bases and the J gene end by 5 bases; junction bases not matched to a gene: 0. The CDR3 has 14 amino acids. Germline V gives CDR1 ENHRY, CDR2 SYGVKD. TRB was amplified from roughly 250-500 ng of blood genomic DNA. This clonotype was obtained from a human donor who had recovered from COVID-19. Sequencing used blood. The J gene is TRBJ2-1, the V gene TRBV10-3; 12 positions agree with TRBD2. CDR3 bases: TGTGCCATCAGTGGGACTAGCGGGGACAATGAGCAGTTCTTC. This encodes CAISGTSGDNEQFF.